Each of the 16 T cell receptor beta chains below was sequenced from the same sample in a study of cytomegalovirus exposure and HLA in healthy donors. The study ran its PCR with 60 Vbeta and 13 Jbeta primers. Profiled with immunoSEQ multiplex PCR; TCRdb holds only in-frame clones, not every one. Here the sample spans roughly 200,000 clones, around four fifths being singletons. The material sequenced was PBMCs. These receptors originate from a boy under 10 years old in good health and CMV-seronegative.

The chain is built from TRBV19 and TRBJ1-2; maybe TRBD1 (6 bases). CDR1 is LNHDA and CDR2 is SQIVND in the germline V gene (reference sequence). The CDR3 runs 16 residues. V dropped 6 bases and J dropped 0 bases, with 17 bases sitting between them. The DNA of the CDR3 is TGTGCCAGTAGCTTCTCTCGGACAGCCGCTAACTATGGCTACACCTTC. Translation: CASSFSRTAANYGYTF.

The chain joins TRBV27 to TRBJ1-2; 9 bases map to TRBD1. The CDR3 extends over 17 amino acids. The ends lost 2 bases at V and 0 bases at J; junction bases unmatched: 7. Germline values: CDR1 MNHEY, CDR2 SMNVEV (reference sequence). Written as DNA, the CDR3 is TGTGCCAGCAGTTTAAGGACAGGGGCACCCTCTAACTATGGCTACACCTTC. It codes for CASSLRTGAPSNYGYTF.

The chain joins TRBV4-1 to TRBJ2-7, with D perhaps matching TRBD2 (6 bases). Trimming left V 0 bases short and J 3 bases short, with 12 bases between. The CDR3 loop spans 15 amino acids. Germline CDR1 reads MGHRA; CDR2 reads YSYEKL. The CDR3: CASSQDAGSGYEQYF. The DNA for the CDR3 is TGCGCCAGCAGCCAAGATGCGGGTAGCGGCTACGAGCAGTACTTC.

The chain combines TRBV7-9 with TRBJ1-2; D not resolved. The germline V gene encodes CDR1 SEHNR and CDR2 FQNEAQ (reference sequence). The V and J ends lost 3 bases and 2 bases respectively, with 7 bases between them. This CDR3 comprises 13 residues. CDR3 DNA sequence: TGTGCCAGCAGCTTTGAAGCAAACTATGGCTACACCTTC. Its protein is CASSFEANYGYTF. Full variable domain (missing parts from reference TRBV7-9 and TRBJ1-2): DTGVSQNPRHKITKRGQNVTFRCDPISEHNRLYWYRQTLGQGPEFLTYFQNEAQLEKSRLLSDRFSAERPKGSFSTLEIQRTEQGDSAMYLCASSFEANYGYTFGSGTRLTVV.

The chain recombines TRBV5-4 with TRBJ2-5; 9 nucleotides line up with TRBD1. This CDR3 is built from 13 residues. V dropped 4 bases and J dropped 4; count of bases not matched to a gene: 2. Germline CDR1 and CDR2: SGHNT and YYREEE (reference sequence). The CDR3 loop reads CASSRDRVETQYF. The DNA of the CDR3 is TGTGCCAGCAGCCGGGACAGGGTAGAGACCCAGTACTTC.

The sample holds one count of this clone. The chain recombines TRBV4-2 with TRBJ1-1; the D gene is possibly TRBD1 (6 bases). Per the germline V gene, CDR1 is LGHNA and CDR2 is YNFKEQ. Trimming pared 3 bases from V and 1 base from J, leaving 12 bases between. The CDR3 sequence is 15 residues long. CDR3 DNA: TGTGCCAGCAGCCATATGACAGGCAAGAACACTGAAGCTTTCTTT. Its protein product is CASSHMTGKNTEAFF.

For the CDR3, the DNA is TGTGCCAGCAGCCAAAACAGTTTAAATAGCAATCAGCCCCAGCATTTT. Residues: CASSQNSLNSNQPQHF. The V call is TRBV14, the J call TRBJ1-5; no clear D gene. V was pared by 2 bases and J by 0 bases, with 11 bases between. The CDR3 contains 16 residues. Germline-derived CDR1 and CDR2 are SGHDN and FVKESK.

This chain connects TRBV7-9 to TRBJ2-1; the match to TRBD2 covers 8 bases. This CDR3 spans 12 amino acids. CDR1 and CDR2 (germline): SEHNR, FQNEAQ (reference sequence). Trimming at V came to 7 bases and at J to 9 bases, leaving 5 bases not matched to a gene. As DNA, the CDR3 is TGTGCCAGCACCCAGGCGGGGGGTGAGCAGTTCTTC. Amino acid sequence: CASTQAGGEQFF.

The chain links TRBV6-5 to TRBJ1-2; D remains unclear. Germline-derived CDR1 and CDR2 are MNHEY and SVGAGI. V was pared by 0 bases and J by 7 bases, with 15 bases between. This CDR3 comprises 15 residues. This CDR3 reads CASSYSREAWSGYTF. The CDR3 DNA reads TGTGCCAGCAGTTACTCCCGGGAGGCGTGGAGTGGCTACACCTTC.

This chain uses TRBV27 with TRBJ2-7, with D possibly matching TRBD1 (6 bases). The CDR3 is made up of 11 amino acids. Germline CDR1 MNHEY, CDR2 SMNVEV (reference sequence). Deletions cut 10 bases from V and 2 bases from J, with 9 bases between. For the CDR3, the DNA is TGTGCCACAGGGGCGGCCTACGAGCAGTACTTC. It yields the protein CATGAAYEQYF.

This clone has just one count. The V call is TRBV5-4, the J call TRBJ2-5; 7 bases map to TRBD2. The CDR3 spans 14 residues. Germline V lookup: CDR1 SGHNT, CDR2 YYREEE (reference sequence). Trimming cost V 5 bases and J 5 bases; bases outside gene matches: 9. The CDR3, as DNA: TGTGCCAGCAGTGGGACTACGTGGGCTGAGACCCAGTACTTC. Its protein is CASSGTTWAETQYF.

The chain recombines TRBV25-1 with TRBJ2-5, with 12 bases identical to TRBD2. Trimming at V came to 4 bases and at J to 13 bases, leaving 19 bases not matched to a gene. Germline CDR1 is MGHDK and CDR2 is SYGVNS. This CDR3 is 17 amino acids long. CDR3 loop: CASSVPGVGLAGGGMYF. The CDR3 DNA follows: TGTGCCAGCAGTGTGCCCGGGGTCGGGCTAGCGGGAGGGGGTATGTACTTC.

This rearrangement joins TRBV30 to TRBJ2-5, with 7 bases identical to TRBD2. The tail of the sequence fits TRBJ2-7 better, so the J call may be wrong. The germline CDR1 and CDR2 sequences are GTSNPN and SVGIG (reference sequence). The CDR3 length is 12 residues. The CDR3 sequence: CAASGYSYEQYF. The CDR3 nucleotides are TGTGCCGCTAGCGGTTACTCCTACGAGCAGTACTTC.

The rearrangement links TRBV7-9 to TRBJ2-6; TRBD1 agrees at 12 bases. Germline V gene data show CDR1 as SEHNR and CDR2 as FQNEAQ (reference sequence). The CDR3 consists of 19 residues. V lost 5 bases and J lost 1; bases outside the gene matches: 9. CDR3 DNA sequence: TGTGCCAGCAGCCCGATCGAGGGACAGGGGGCGTCTGGGGCCAACGTCCTGACTTTC. Translating it yields CASSPIEGQGASGANVLTF.

V gene TRBV25-1 combines with J gene TRBJ2-4; D is possibly TRBD2 (7 bases). The CDR3 totals 14 residues. CDR1 and CDR2 (germline): MGHDK, SYGVNS. Trimming stripped 8 bases from V and 7 bases from J, with 18 bases between. CDR3 sequence: CASVAGGGSNIQYF. The CDR3 DNA is TGTGCCAGCGTCGCCGGGGGCGGGAGCAACATTCAGTACTTC.

In nucleotides, the CDR3 is TGTGCCAGCAGTTACGCGGGGACTGAAGCTTTCTTT. Residues: CASSYAGTEAFF. V and J are TRBV6-6 and TRBJ1-1; no clear D. Germline CDR1 and CDR2: MNHNY and SVGAGI (reference sequence). V lost 2 bases and J 5 bases, leaving 6 bases between the germline ends. The CDR3 length is 12 residues.